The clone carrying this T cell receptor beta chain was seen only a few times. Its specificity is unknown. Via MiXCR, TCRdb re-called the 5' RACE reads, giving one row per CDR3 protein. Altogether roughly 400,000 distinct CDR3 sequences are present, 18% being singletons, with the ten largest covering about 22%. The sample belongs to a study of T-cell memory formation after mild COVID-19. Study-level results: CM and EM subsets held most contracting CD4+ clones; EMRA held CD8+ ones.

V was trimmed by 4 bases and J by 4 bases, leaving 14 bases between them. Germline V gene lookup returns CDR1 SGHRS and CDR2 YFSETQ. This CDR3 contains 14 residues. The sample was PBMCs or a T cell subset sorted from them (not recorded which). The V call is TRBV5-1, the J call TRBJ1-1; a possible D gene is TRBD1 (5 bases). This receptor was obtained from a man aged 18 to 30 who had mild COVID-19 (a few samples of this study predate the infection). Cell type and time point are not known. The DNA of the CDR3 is TGCGCCAGCAGCGTGGTTGACAGAAGCACTGAAGCTTTCTTT. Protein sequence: CASSVVDRSTEAFF.